This T cell receptor (beta chain) was profiled in a study of shared clonotypes between healthy human individuals. Findings and limits, study-wide: Among non-shared clonotypes, generation probabilities were lower than among those shared by all four donors. Naive CD4 clonotype sharing across four donors was about 5.3%. Only blood samples were collected, and tissue repertoires likely differ.

It was at deep level that the assay was run. Here immunoSEQ multiplex PCR was the method, and the copy in TCRdb shows in-frame clones only, minus some. The sample has approximately 2,200,000 clones, about 93% seen once. This clone was detected only once. Its antigen is still unknown. This CDR3 is built from 16 residues. CDR1 LNHDA and CDR2 SQIVND come from the germline V gene (reference sequence). The V gene end was trimmed by 6 bases and the J gene end by 3 bases; junction bases not matched to a gene: 13. CD45RO-negative, CCR7-selected cells formed the naive CD8 fraction, which excluded terminally differentiated effector memory CD45RA+ cells.

The chain recombines TRBV19 with TRBJ1-2; 7 nucleotides match TRBD1. This TCR was recovered from a man aged 18 to 29 in good health. Some clones in this sample may be carry-over from other donors' samples. Sequenced sample: naive CD8+ T cells from PBMCs. The chain's CDR3 is CASSYGTAPGDYGYTF. DNA for the CDR3: TGTGCCAGTAGCTATGGGACAGCCCCGGGGGACTATGGCTACACCTTC.